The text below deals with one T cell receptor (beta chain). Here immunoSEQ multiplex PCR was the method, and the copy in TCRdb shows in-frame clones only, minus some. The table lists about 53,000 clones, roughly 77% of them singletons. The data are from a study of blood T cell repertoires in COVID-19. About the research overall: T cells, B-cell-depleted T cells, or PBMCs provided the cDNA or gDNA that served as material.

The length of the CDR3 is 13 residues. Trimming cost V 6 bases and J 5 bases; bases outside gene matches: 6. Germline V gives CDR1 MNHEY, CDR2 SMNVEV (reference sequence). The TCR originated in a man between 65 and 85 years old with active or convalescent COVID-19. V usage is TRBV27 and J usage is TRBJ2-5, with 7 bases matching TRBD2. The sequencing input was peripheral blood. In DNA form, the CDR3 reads TGTGCCAGCAGGCCGGGAGGTCGGGAGACCCAGTACTTC. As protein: CASRPGGRETQYF.